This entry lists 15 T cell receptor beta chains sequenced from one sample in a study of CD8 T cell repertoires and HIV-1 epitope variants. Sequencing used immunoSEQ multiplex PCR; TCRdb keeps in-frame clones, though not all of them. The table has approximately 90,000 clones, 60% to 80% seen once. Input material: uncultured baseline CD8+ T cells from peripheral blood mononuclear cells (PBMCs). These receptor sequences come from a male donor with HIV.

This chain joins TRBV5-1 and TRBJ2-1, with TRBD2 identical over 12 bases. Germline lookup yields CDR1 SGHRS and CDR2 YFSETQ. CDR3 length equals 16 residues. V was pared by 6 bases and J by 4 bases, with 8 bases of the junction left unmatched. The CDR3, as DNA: TGCGCCAGCACCCAGACTAGCGGGAGCGGATACAATGAGCAGTTCTTC. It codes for CASTQTSGSGYNEQFF.

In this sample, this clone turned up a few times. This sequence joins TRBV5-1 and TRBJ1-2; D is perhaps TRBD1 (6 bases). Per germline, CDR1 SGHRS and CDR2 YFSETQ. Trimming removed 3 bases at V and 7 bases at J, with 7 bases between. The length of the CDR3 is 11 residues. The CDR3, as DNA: TGCGCCAGCAGCTCCAGGGGTGGCTACACCTTC. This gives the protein CASSSRGGYTF.

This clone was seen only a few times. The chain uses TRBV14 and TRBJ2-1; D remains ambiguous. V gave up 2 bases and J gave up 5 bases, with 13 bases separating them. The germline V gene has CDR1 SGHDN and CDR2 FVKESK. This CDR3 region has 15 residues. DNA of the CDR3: TGTGCCAGCAGCCAATTTCAAACACAACACAATGAGCAGTTCTTC. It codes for CASSQFQTQHNEQFF.

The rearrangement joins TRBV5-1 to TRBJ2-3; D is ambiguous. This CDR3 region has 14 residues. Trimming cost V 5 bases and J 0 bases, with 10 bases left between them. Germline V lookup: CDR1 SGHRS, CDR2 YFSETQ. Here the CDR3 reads CASRGETSTDTQYF. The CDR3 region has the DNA TGCGCCAGCAGAGGAGAGACGAGCACAGATACGCAGTATTTT.

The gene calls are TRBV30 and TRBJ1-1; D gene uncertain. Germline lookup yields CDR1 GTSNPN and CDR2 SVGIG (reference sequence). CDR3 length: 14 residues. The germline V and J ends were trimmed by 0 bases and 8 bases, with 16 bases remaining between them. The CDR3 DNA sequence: TGTGCCTGGAGTGTACTAACAACCTTAAGGGAAGCTTTCTTT. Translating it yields CAWSVLTTLREAFF.

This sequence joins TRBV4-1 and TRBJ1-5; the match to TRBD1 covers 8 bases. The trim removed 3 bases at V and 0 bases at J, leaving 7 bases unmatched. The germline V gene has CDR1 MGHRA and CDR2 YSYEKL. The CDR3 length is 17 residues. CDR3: CASSQPRQGFSNQPQHF. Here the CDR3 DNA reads TGCGCCAGCAGCCAGCCTAGACAGGGGTTTAGCAATCAGCCCCAGCATTTT.

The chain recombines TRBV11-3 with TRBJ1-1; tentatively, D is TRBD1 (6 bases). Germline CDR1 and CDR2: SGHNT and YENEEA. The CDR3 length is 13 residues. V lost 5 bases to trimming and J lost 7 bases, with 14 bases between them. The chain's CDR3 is CASSQNRVGEAFF. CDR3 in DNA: TGTGCCAGCAGCCAAAACAGGGTCGGTGAAGCTTTCTTT.

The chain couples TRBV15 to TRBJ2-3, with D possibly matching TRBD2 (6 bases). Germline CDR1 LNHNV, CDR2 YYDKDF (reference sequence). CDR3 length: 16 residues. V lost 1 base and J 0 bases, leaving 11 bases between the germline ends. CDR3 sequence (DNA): TGTGCCACCAGCAGAGGGAGGGGATTGAGCACAGATACGCAGTATTTT. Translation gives CATSRGRGLSTDTQYF. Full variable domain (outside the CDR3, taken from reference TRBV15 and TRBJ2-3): DAMVIQNPRYQVTQFGKPVTLSCSQTLNHNVMYWYQQKSSQAPKLLFHYYDKDFNNEADTPDNFQSRRPNTSFCFLDIRSPGLGDTAMYLCATSRGRGLSTDTQYFGPGTRLTVL.

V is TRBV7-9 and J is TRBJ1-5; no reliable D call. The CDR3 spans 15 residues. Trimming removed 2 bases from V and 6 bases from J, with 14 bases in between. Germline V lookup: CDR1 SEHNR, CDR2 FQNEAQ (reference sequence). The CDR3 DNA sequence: TGTGCCAGCAGCTTAACGGTCGCCAAGGGTCAGCCCCAGCATTTT. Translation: CASSLTVAKGQPQHF.

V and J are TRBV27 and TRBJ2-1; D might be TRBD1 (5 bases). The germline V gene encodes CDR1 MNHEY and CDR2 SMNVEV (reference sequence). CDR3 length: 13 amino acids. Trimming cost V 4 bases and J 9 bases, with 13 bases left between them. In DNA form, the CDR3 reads TGTGCCAGCAGTTATAGGGGAATAGGTGAGCAGTTCTTC. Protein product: CASSYRGIGEQFF.

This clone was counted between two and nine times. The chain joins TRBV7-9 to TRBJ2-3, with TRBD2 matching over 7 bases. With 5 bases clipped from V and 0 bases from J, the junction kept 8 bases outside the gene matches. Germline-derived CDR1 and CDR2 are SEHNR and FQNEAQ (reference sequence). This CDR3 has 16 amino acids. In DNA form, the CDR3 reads TGTGCCAGCAGCCGGCGACTAGCAGCTAGCACAGATACGCAGTATTTT. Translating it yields CASSRRLAASTDTQYF. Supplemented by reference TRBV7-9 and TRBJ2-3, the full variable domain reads DTGVSQNPRHKITKRGQNVTFRCDPISEHNRLYWYRQTLGQGPEFLTYFQNEAQLEKSRLLSDRFSAERPKGSFSTLEIQRTEQGDSAMYLCASSRRLAASTDTQYFGPGTRLTVL.

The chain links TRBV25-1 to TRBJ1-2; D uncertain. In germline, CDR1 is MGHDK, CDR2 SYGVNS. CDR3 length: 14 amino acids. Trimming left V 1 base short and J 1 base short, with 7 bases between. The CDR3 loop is CASSELSINYGYTF. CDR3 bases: TGTGCCAGCAGTGAATTAAGCATTAACTATGGCTACACCTTC.

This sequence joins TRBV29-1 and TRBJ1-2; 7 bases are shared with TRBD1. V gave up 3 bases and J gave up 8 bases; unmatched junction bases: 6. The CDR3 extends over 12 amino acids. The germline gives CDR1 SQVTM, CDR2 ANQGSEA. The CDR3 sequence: CSVERQGIGYTF. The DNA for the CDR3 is TGCAGCGTTGAGAGACAGGGCATCGGCTACACCTTC.

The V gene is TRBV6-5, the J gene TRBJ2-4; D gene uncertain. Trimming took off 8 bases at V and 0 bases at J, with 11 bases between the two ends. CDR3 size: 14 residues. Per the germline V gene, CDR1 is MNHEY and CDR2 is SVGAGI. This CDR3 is CASGRALAKNIQYF. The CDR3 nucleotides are TGTGCCAGCGGCCGGGCCTTAGCCAAAAACATTCAGTACTTC.

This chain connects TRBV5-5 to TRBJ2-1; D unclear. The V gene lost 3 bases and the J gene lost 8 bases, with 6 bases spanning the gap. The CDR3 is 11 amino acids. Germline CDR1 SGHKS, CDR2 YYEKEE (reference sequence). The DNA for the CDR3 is TGTGCCAGCAGCTCCCATTATGAGCAGTTCTTC. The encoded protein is CASSSHYEQFF.